The sequence of this T cell receptor beta chain was determined in a study of blood T cell repertoires in COVID-19. About the research overall: Material from acute and convalescent COVID-19 was sourced from the United States, Italy and Spain. From T cells, B-cell-depleted T cells, or PBMCs came the material, which was cDNA or gDNA.

The protocol was immunoSEQ multiplex PCR, while the TCRdb copy is restricted to in-frame clones and leaves out a portion. The sample records roughly 200,000 clones, roughly 80% being singletons. Trimming removed 1 base from V and 1 base from J; junction bases left unmatched: 2. Germline CDR1 is SGHAT and CDR2 is FQNNGV. This CDR3 is 17 amino acids long. The V gene is TRBV11-2, the J gene TRBJ2-4; TRBD2 matches at 12 bases. Source material: peripheral blood. The receptor was isolated from a man in his 60s with acute or convalescent COVID-19. As DNA, the CDR3 is TGTGCCAGCAGCTTAGGGGGACTAGCGGGCGCCAAAAACATTCAGTACTTC. Residues: CASSLGGLAGAKNIQYF.